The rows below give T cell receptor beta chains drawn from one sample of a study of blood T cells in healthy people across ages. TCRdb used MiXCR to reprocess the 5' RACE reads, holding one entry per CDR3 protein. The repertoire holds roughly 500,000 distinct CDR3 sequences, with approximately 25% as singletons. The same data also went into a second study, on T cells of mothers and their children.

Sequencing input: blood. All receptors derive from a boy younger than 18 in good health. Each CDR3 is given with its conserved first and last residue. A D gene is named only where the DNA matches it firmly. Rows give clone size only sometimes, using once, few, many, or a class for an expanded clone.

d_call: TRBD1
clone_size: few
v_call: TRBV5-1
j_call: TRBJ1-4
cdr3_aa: CASSLQGAREKLFF
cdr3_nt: TGTGCCAGCAGTCTACAGGGGGCGCGAGAAAAACTGTTTTTT

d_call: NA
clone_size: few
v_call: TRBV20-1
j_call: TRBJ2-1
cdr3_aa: CSASSDGSPQEQFF
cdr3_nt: TGCAGTGCTAGTTCGGACGGGAGCCCGCAGGAGCAGTTCTTC

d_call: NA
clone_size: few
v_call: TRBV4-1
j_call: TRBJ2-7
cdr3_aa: CASSQDQGSTSGQYF
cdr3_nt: TGCGCCAGCAGCCAAGATCAAGGGTCTACGAGCGGGCAGTACTTC

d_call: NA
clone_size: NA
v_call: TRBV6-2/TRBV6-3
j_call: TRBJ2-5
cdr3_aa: CASSPSGLIRETQYF
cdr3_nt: TGTGCCAGCAGTCCCTCGGGGCTAATCAGGGAGACCCAGTACTTC

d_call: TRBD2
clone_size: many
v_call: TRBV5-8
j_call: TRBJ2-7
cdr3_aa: CASSYSGGLYEQYF
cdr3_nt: TGTGCCAGCAGCTACTCGGGAGGCCTCTACGAGCAGTACTTC

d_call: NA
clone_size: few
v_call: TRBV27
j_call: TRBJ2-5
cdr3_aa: CASSLYRGGLFTYQETQYF
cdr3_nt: TGTGCCAGCAGTTTATATCGTGGGGGCCTCTTTACGTACCAAGAGACCCAGTACTTC

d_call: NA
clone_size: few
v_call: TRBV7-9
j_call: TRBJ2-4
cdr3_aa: CASSFSGTDIQYF
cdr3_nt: TGTGCCAGCAGCTTCTCCGGGACCGACATTCAGTACTTC

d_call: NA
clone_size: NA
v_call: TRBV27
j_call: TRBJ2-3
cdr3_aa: CASHRDRPSTGTQYF
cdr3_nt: TGTGCCAGCCATCGGGATCGACCCAGCACAGGTACGCAGTATTTT

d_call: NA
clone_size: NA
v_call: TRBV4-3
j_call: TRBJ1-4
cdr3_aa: CASSADGEKLFF
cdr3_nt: TGCGCCAGCAGCGCCGACGGTGAAAAACTGTTTTTT

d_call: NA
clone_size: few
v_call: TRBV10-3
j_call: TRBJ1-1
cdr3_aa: CAIRDTQEEAFF
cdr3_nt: TGTGCCATCAGGGACACCCAGGAGGAAGCTTTCTTT

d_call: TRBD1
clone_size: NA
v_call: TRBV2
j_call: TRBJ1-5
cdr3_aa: CVSSTENGQASNQPQHF
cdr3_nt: TGTGTCAGCAGTACCGAAAATGGACAGGCTAGCAATCAGCCCCAGCATTTT

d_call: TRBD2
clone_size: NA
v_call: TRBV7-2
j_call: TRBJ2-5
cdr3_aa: CASSLGTRGGETQYF
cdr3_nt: TGTGCCAGCAGCTTGGGGACTAGGGGCGGAGAGACCCAGTACTTC

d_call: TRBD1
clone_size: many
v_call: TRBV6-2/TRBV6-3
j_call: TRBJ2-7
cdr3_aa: CASSYQEAGGYEQYF
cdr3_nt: TGTGCCAGCAGTTATCAGGAGGCAGGGGGCTACGAGCAGTACTTC

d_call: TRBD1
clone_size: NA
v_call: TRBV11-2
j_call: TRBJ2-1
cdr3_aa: CASTAIRGRPIPFF
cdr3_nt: TGTGCCAGCACCGCTATTAGGGGGCGGCCGATTCCGTTCTTC

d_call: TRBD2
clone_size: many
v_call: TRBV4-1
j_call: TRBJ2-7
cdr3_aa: CASSHRPGTRSYEQYF
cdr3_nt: TGCGCCAGCAGCCACAGGCCCGGGACTAGGAGTTACGAGCAGTACTTC

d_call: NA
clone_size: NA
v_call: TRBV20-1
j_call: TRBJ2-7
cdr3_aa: CSARDTGVSEQYF
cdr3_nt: TGCAGTGCTAGAGATACGGGGGTCTCCGAGCAGTACTTC

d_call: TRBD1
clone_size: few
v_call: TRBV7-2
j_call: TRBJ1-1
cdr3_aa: CASSTGQGKWTEAFF
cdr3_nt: TGTGCCAGCAGCACGGGACAGGGGAAGTGGACTGAAGCTTTCTTT

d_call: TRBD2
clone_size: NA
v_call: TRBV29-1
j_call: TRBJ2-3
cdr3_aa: CSAIAGGGTDTQYF
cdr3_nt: TGCAGCGCTATAGCGGGGGGTGGTACAGATACGCAGTATTTT

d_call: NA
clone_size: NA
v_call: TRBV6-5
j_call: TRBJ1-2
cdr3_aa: CASSWERGANYGYTF
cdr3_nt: TGTGCCAGCAGTTGGGAAAGGGGAGCTAACTATGGCTACACCTTC

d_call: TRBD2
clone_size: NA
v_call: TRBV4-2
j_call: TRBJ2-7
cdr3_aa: CASSQEAGGPSYEQYF
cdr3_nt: TGTGCCAGCAGCCAAGAAGCGGGAGGGCCCTCCTACGAGCAGTACTTC

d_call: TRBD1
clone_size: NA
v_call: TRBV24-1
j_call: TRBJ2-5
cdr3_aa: CATSDLSTGDAETQYF
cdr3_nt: TGTGCCACCAGTGATCTCTCGACAGGGGACGCCGAGACCCAGTACTTC

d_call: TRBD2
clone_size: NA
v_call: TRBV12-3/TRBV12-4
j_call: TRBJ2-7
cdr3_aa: CASSQVSGGEYGEQYF
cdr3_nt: TGTGCCAGCAGCCAGGTTAGCGGGGGGGAGTACGGCGAGCAGTACTTC

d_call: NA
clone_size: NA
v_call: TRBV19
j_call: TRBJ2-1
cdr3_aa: CASAPTGGLSEQFF
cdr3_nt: TGTGCCAGCGCCCCGACAGGAGGGCTCAGTGAGCAGTTCTTC

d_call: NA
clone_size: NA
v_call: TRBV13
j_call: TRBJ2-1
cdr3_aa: CASSPRGGTGEQFF
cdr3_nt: TGTGCCAGCAGCCCCCGTGGGGGGACGGGTGAGCAGTTCTTC

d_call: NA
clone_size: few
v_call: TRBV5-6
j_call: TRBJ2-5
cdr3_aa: CASSLVLGGEFF
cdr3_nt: TGTGCCAGCAGCTTGGTCCTGGGAGGTGAGTTCTTC

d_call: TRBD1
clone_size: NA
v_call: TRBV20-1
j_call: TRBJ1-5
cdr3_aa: CRELQGAWDQPQHF
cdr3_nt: TGCAGGGAACTACAGGGGGCATGGGATCAGCCCCAGCATTTT

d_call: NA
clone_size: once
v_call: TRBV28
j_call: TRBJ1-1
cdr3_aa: CASRSRGEWRTEAFF
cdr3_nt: TGTGCCAGCAGAAGCCGAGGGGAGTGGCGCACTGAAGCTTTCTTT

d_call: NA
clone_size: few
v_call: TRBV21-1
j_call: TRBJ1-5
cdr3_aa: CASSKQGNQPQHF
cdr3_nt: TGTGCCAGCAGCAAACAGGGCAATCAGCCCCAGCATTTT

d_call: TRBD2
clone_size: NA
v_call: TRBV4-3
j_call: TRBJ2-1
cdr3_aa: CASRCGTSGNNEQFF
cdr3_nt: TGCGCCAGCAGGTGCGGGACTAGCGGTAACAATGAGCAGTTCTTC

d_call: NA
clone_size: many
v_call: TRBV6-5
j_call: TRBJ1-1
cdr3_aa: CASSFRGEAFF
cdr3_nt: TGTGCCAGCAGTTTCCGAGGTGAAGCTTTCTTT

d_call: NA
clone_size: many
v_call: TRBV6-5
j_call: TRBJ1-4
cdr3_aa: CASSLTGGTNEKLFF
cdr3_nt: TGTGCCAGCAGCCTCACAGGAGGAACTAATGAAAAACTGTTTTTT

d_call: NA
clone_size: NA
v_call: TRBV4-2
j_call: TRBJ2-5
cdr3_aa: CASSQEYRGQETQYF
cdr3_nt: TGTGCCAGCAGCCAAGAATATCGGGGTCAAGAGACCCAGTACTTC

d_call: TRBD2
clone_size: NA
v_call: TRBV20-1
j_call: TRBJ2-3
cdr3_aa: CSARDPGTSGSTDTQYF
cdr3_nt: TGCAGTGCTAGAGATCCCGGGACTAGCGGATCTACAGATACGCAGTATTTT

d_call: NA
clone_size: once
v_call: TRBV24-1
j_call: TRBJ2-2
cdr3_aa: CATRGPRAGELFF
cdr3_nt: TGTGCCACCAGGGGGCCCCGGGCCGGGGAGCTGTTTTTT

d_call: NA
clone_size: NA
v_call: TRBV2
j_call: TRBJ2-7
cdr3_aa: CASSPLVEDPYEQYF
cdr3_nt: TGTGCCAGCAGCCCACTAGTCGAAGACCCCTACGAGCAGTACTTC

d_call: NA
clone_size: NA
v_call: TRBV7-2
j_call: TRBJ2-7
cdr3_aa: CASSLGGGREQYF
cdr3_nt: TGTGCCAGCAGCTTAGGGGGGGGGCGCGAGCAGTACTTC

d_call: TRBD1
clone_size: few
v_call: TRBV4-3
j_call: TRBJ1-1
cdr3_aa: CASSRYRGQGADTEAFF
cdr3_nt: TGCGCCAGCAGCCGGTACCGGGGACAGGGGGCTGACACTGAAGCTTTCTTT

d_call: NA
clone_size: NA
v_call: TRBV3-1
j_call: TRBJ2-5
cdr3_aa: CASSQEGSAQETQYF
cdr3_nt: TGTGCCAGCAGCCAAGAGGGTAGCGCACAAGAGACCCAGTACTTC

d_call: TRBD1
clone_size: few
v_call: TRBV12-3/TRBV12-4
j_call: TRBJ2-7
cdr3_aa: CASSARGEQYF
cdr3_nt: TGTGCCAGCAGTGCCAGGGGGGAGCAGTACTTC

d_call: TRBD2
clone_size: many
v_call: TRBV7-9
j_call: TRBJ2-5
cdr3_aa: CASSPILGLAQETQYF
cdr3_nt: TGTGCCAGCAGCCCAATTTTGGGACTAGCCCAAGAGACCCAGTACTTC

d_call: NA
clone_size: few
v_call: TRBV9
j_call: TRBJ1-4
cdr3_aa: CASSAQGSNEKLFF
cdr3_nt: TGTGCCAGCAGCGCACAGGGATCTAATGAAAAGCTGTTTTTT

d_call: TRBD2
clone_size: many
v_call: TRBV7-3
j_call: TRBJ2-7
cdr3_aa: CASSQLAGGIYEQYF
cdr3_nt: TGTGCCAGCAGCCAACTAGCGGGGGGCATCTACGAGCAGTACTTC

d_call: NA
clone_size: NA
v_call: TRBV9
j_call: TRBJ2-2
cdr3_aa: CASSVELGAGELFF
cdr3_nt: TGTGCCAGCAGCGTAGAACTGGGGGCCGGGGAGCTGTTTTTT

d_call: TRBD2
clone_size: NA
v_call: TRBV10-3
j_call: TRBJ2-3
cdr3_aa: CAINLAGGRDTQYF
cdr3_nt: TGTGCCATCAACCTAGCGGGAGGGAGAGATACGCAGTATTTT

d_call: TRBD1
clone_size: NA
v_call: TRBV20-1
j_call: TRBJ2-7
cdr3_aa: CSAYGDSIYEQYF
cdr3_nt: TGCAGTGCTTATGGGGACAGTATATACGAGCAGTACTTC

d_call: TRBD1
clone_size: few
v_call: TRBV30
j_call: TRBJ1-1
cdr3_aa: CAWSMIQGTEAFF
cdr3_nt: TGTGCCTGGAGTATGATACAGGGGACTGAAGCTTTCTTT

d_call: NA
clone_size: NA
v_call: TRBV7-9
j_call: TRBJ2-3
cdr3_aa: CASSHPRGRRTDTQYF
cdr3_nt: TGTGCCAGCAGCCATCCCCGGGGTAGGCGGACAGATACGCAGTATTTT

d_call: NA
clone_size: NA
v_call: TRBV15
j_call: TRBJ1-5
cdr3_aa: CATSRDRDQPQHF
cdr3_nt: TGTGCCACCAGCAGAGATCGGGATCAGCCCCAGCATTTT

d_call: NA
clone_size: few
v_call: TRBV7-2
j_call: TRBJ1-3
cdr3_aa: CASSPHGPVSGNTIYF
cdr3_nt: TGTGCCAGCAGCCCCCACGGGCCCGTCTCTGGAAACACCATATATTTT

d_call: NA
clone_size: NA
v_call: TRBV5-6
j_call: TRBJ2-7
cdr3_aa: CASSAQQQRYEQYF
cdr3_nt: TGTGCCAGCAGCGCCCAGCAGCAAAGGTACGAGCAGTACTTC

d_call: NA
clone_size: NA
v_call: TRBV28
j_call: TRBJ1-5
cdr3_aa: CASSSPVGANQPQHF
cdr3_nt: TGTGCCAGCAGTTCCCCCGTGGGGGCGAATCAGCCCCAGCATTTT

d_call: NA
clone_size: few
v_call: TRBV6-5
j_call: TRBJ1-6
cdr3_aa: CASRQGSSYNSPLHF
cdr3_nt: TGTGCCAGCAGACAGGGTAGCTCCTATAATTCACCCCTCCACTTT

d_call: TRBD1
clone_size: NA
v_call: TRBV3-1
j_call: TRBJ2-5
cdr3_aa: CASSHLGTVKQETQYF
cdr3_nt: TGTGCCAGCAGCCACCTCGGGACAGTTAAGCAAGAGACCCAGTACTTC

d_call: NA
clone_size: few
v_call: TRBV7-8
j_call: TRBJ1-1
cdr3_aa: CASSLEGRTVNTEAFF
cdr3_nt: TGTGCCAGCAGCTTAGAAGGCAGGACCGTGAACACTGAAGCTTTCTTT

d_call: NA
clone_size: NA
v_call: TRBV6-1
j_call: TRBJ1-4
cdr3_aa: CASSDRRQDEKLFF
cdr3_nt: TGTGCCAGCAGTGATCGTCGTCAGGATGAAAAACTGTTTTTT